This entry lists 23 T cell receptor beta chains sequenced from one sample in a study of cytomegalovirus exposure and HLA in healthy donors. Some clones are missing from TCRdb's copy, which holds only in-frame ones; the method was immunoSEQ multiplex PCR. This sample carries 200,000 or so clones, 75% to 95% of them seen once, and the ten largest clones take approximately 1%. The sample was PBMCs. The receptors shown here come from a woman younger than 35 in good health and CMV-seronegative.

The chain joins TRBV5-4 to TRBJ1-2; the D is unclear. The CDR3 totals 14 residues. Trimming left V 0 bases short and J 6 bases short, with 12 bases between. Germline V gene data show CDR1 as SGHNT and CDR2 as YYREEE (reference sequence). The CDR3 nucleotides read TGTGCCAGCAGCTTGGGGAGTACTCGGGATGGCTACACCTTC. This gives the protein CASSLGSTRDGYTF.

This sequence joins TRBV7-3 and TRBJ2-1; TRBD2 might be the D (6 bases). This CDR3 has 16 residues. V lost 5 bases to trimming and J lost 0 bases, with 14 bases between them. Per germline, CDR1 SGHTA and CDR2 FQGTGA. Written as DNA, the CDR3 is TGTGCCAGCAGCCCGACCCCGACTAGCTCCTACAATGAGCAGTTCTTC. Translated, it gives CASSPTPTSSYNEQFF.

This clone appeared a single time. The V call is TRBV7-9, the J call TRBJ1-4; a possible D gene is TRBD1 (5 bases). V was pared by 7 bases and J by 4 bases, with 7 bases between. The CDR3 totals 12 residues. The V gene's germline CDR1 is SEHNR and CDR2 FQNEAQ (reference sequence). CDR3 bases: TGTGCCAGCACGGGGGATAATGAAAAACTGTTTTTT. Translated, it gives CASTGDNEKLFF.

CDR3 nucleotides: TGCGCCAGCACGGTCGAGGGAATAGGAGAGCAGTTCTTC. Translation: CASTVEGIGEQFF. The rearrangement joins TRBV5-1 to TRBJ2-1; D may be TRBD2 (5 bases). The germline V gene encodes CDR1 SGHRS and CDR2 YFSETQ. V was cut by 6 bases and J by 10 bases, with 17 bases left in between. CDR3 size: 13 residues.

There are a few counts of this clone. The gene calls are TRBV7-8 and TRBJ2-7; TRBD2 might be the D (5 bases). From germline, CDR1 is SGHVS and CDR2 FQNEAQ. V was shortened by 4 bases and J by 3 bases, with 16 bases between the two germline ends. The CDR3 extends over 15 amino acids. The CDR3 sequence: CASSSRTRGIYEQYF. As DNA, the CDR3 is TGTGCCAGCAGCTCCAGGACCAGAGGGATCTACGAGCAGTACTTC.

The V call is TRBV7-2, the J call TRBJ2-2; D is undetermined. Trimming removed 5 bases at V and 7 bases at J, with 14 bases between. Germline V gives CDR1 SGHTA, CDR2 FQGNSA. This CDR3 region has 14 residues. CDR3 bases: TGTGCCAGCAGCGCCCTACGGCGGTTCGGGGAGCTGTTTTTT. This gives the protein CASSALRRFGELFF.

This clone was observed a single time. The chain employs TRBV7-8 and TRBJ1-3; 7 bases map to TRBD1. Per germline, CDR1 SGHVS and CDR2 FQNEAQ. Losses at the gene ends were 5 bases for V and 2 bases for J; bases not matched to a gene: 9. The CDR3 sequence is 16 residues long. CDR3 amino acids: CASSPRDRAPGNTIYF. CDR3 DNA sequence: TGTGCCAGCAGCCCCCGGGACAGAGCCCCTGGAAACACCATATATTTT.

The CDR3 spells CATRGRGGKNTEAFF. Here the CDR3 DNA reads TGTGCCACTAGGGGAAGAGGGGGCAAGAACACTGAAGCTTTCTTT. The chain joins TRBV2 to TRBJ1-1; 7 bases align to TRBD1. The CDR3 consists of 15 residues. Germline loops: CDR1 SNHLY, CDR2 FYNNEI. Unmatched junction bases numbered 12, after V lost 10 bases and J lost 1 base.

The rearrangement joins TRBV27 to TRBJ2-1; TRBD1 is a possible D gene (6 bases). Looked up from germline, CDR1 is MNHEY and CDR2 is SMNVEV (reference sequence). The ends were cut back, 8 bases at V and 4 bases at J, with 24 bases in the middle. This CDR3 spans 17 amino acids. The CDR3 spells CASGRARPTGDYNEQFF. Here the CDR3 DNA reads TGTGCCAGCGGACGAGCTCGGCCGACAGGTGATTACAATGAGCAGTTCTTC.

The chain carries TRBV5-4 and TRBJ2-3, with 14 bases lining up with TRBD2. With 4 bases clipped from V and 4 bases from J, the junction kept 5 bases outside the gene matches. The germline gives CDR1 SGHNT, CDR2 YYREEE (reference sequence). This CDR3 is built from 16 residues. The CDR3 DNA reads TGTGCCAGCAGCCAGGGACTAGCGGGAGTTCCAGATACGCAGTATTTT. It encodes CASSQGLAGVPDTQYF.

The J gene is TRBJ2-7, the V gene TRBV6-1, with 7 positions matching TRBD2. The CDR3 consists of 14 residues. The germline V gene has CDR1 MNHNS and CDR2 SASEGT. With V trimmed by 0 bases and J by 3 bases, 2 bases remained unmatched. The CDR3 is CASSEAGRVYEQYF. For the CDR3, the DNA is TGTGCCAGCAGTGAAGCAGGGAGGGTCTACGAGCAGTACTTC.

This chain links TRBV7-9 with TRBJ2-7, with 7 bases lining up with TRBD1. The ends lost 4 bases at V and 3 bases at J; junction bases unmatched: 3. The CDR3 runs 13 residues. CDR1 is SEHNR and CDR2 is FQNEAQ in the germline V gene (reference sequence). CDR3 residues: CASSSGQLYEQYF. The DNA of the CDR3 is TGTGCCAGCAGCTCGGGACAGCTCTACGAGCAGTACTTC.

The chain recombines TRBV28 with TRBJ2-7, with TRBD2 matching over 7 bases. With V trimmed by 2 bases and J by 1 base, 11 bases remained unmatched. The CDR3 totals 17 residues. The V gene's germline CDR1 is MDHEN and CDR2 SYDVKM. CDR3 loop: CASSLGGGTTGSYEQYF. The DNA of the CDR3 is TGTGCCAGCAGTTTAGGGGGGGGTACAACGGGTTCCTACGAGCAGTACTTC.

The J gene is TRBJ2-7, the V gene TRBV7-9; 7 bases fit TRBD1. The CDR3 has 14 amino acids. The V and J ends lost 5 bases and 0 bases, in that order; junction bases with no gene match: 4. The germline V gene encodes CDR1 SEHNR and CDR2 FQNEAQ (reference sequence). CDR3 nucleotides: TGTGCCAGCAGCACGACAGGGAACTCCTACGAGCAGTACTTC. Amino acid sequence: CASSTTGNSYEQYF.

The CDR3 here is CASSLAGGNNEQFF. CDR3 nucleotide sequence: TGTGCCAGCAGCTTGGCGGGAGGGAACAATGAGCAGTTCTTC. The chain employs TRBV5-4 and TRBJ2-1; 8 bases are a match to TRBD2. There are 14 residues in the CDR3. J was trimmed by 5 bases and V by 0 bases; bases with no gene match: 1. Germline V gives CDR1 SGHNT, CDR2 YYREEE (reference sequence).

This clone is a singleton in its sample. The genes are TRBV11-1 and TRBJ2-1; 12 positions agree with TRBD2. This CDR3 comprises 16 residues. V shed 5 bases and J 5 bases; nucleotides not matched to a gene: 7. Germline assignment: CDR1 SGHAT and CDR2 FQDESV (reference sequence). The CDR3 coding sequence is TGTGCCAGCAGCCCAACTAGCGGGAGGAACAACAATGAGCAGTTCTTC. It specifies CASSPTSGRNNNEQFF.

The chain couples TRBV4-1 to TRBJ2-5, with 9 bases that match TRBD1. Germline CDR1 MGHRA, CDR2 YSYEKL. The CDR3 has 15 amino acids. With 4 bases clipped from V and 4 bases from J, the junction kept 7 bases outside the gene matches. The chain's CDR3 is CASSLTGGQGETQYF. The DNA of the CDR3 is TGCGCCAGCAGCCTTACGGGGGGACAGGGAGAGACCCAGTACTTC.

V and J are TRBV10-3 and TRBJ2-1; TRBD2 aligns across 7 bases. CDR1 and CDR2 from the germline V gene are ENHRY and SYGVKD. With V trimmed by 5 bases and J by 4 bases, 8 bases remained unmatched. This CDR3 region has 15 residues. The CDR3 sequence is CAISRSWEGYNEQFF. As DNA, the CDR3 is TGTGCCATCAGTCGATCTTGGGAGGGATACAATGAGCAGTTCTTC.

The chain has TRBV5-4 and TRBJ2-7; 10 bases agree with TRBD1. The V and J ends lost 4 bases and 2 bases, in that order; junction bases with no gene match: 6. This CDR3 has 15 amino acids. Germline CDR1 reads SGHNT; CDR2 reads YYREEE (reference sequence). As DNA, the CDR3 is TGTGCCAGCAGCGTGGACAGGGGGGGACCCTACGAGCAGTACTTC. It encodes CASSVDRGGPYEQYF. The complete variable domain, with remaining parts taken from reference TRBV5-4 and TRBJ2-7, reads ETGVTQSPTHLIKTRGQQVTLRCSSQSGHNTVSWYQQALGQGPQFIFQYYREEENGRGNFPPRFSGLQFPNYSSELNVNALELDDSALYLCASSVDRGGPYEQYFGPGTRLTVT.

The chain has TRBV9 and TRBJ1-2; no definite D call. Deletions cut 0 bases from V and 10 bases from J, with 16 bases between. The CDR3 has 14 amino acids. The germline V gene encodes CDR1 SGDLS and CDR2 YYNGEE. The DNA of the CDR3 is TGTGCCAGCAGCGTAGCTAGGGAGAGGGCTATCTACACCTTC. Translating gives CASSVARERAIYTF.

This clone turned up a few times. This chain uses TRBV14 with TRBJ1-2; 8 nucleotides align to TRBD1. The CDR3 is made up of 15 amino acids. CDR1 is SGHDN, CDR2 FVKESK, per germline. V shed 3 bases, J shed 7 bases, and the junction held 10 bases outside the gene matches. CDR3 coding DNA: TGTGCCAGCAGCCACAGGGGGCGAATATTTCGTGGCTACACCTTC. Translating gives CASSHRGRIFRGYTF.

This clone was detected once. The CDR3 here is CASSPDRGQETQYF. The CDR3 DNA is TGTGCCAGCTCACCCGACAGGGGCCAAGAGACCCAGTACTTC. The chain combines TRBV18 with TRBJ2-5; 8 positions match TRBD1. This CDR3 has 14 residues. V lost 3 bases, J lost 1 base, and 1 base stayed unmatched. Germline CDR1 and CDR2: KGHSH and LQKENI.

CDR3 in DNA: TGTGCCAGCAGTGAAGTTGAAGGGGTCACAAATCAGCCCCAGCATTTT. It is translated as CASSEVEGVTNQPQHF. The J gene is TRBJ1-5, the V gene TRBV6-1, with D possibly being TRBD1 (5 bases). The CDR3 runs 16 residues. Germline assignment: CDR1 MNHNS and CDR2 SASEGT. V lost 1 base to trimming and J lost 4 bases, with 14 bases between them.